What follows are 29 T cell receptor beta chains derived from one specimen sequenced in a study of blood T cell repertoires in COVID-19 (TCRdb year 2020). Library preparation was by the immunoSEQ multiplex PCR assay. Here the immuneACCESS table is served through TCRdb, limited to in-frame sequences with V and J called. Missing clones are a known gap in these copies; in checked studies unresolved V genes cover under half, and the rest lacks a known reason. The sample table holds 150,000 or so clones, of which about nine tenths were seen once. 4% of the sample rests with the top ten. The sequenced sample consisted of PBMCs or T cells enriched from blood (not recorded which). Receptor source: a middle-aged woman who had been exposed to COVID-19.

The rearrangement joins TRBV4-3 to TRBJ2-7, with a possible D match to TRBD1 (6 bases). The V and J ends lost 1 base and 1 base respectively, with 11 bases between them. CDR1 is LGHNA and CDR2 is YSLEER in the germline V gene. The CDR3 is made up of 15 amino acids. The CDR3: CASSQVRGPSYEQYF. In nucleotides, the CDR3 is TGCGCCAGCAGCCAAGTCAGGGGCCCTTCCTACGAGCAGTACTTC.

The chain employs TRBV19 and TRBJ2-2; 7 bases align to TRBD1. CDR3 length: 12 amino acids. J was trimmed by 6 bases and V by 6 bases; bases with no gene match: 1. Germline assignment: CDR1 LNHDA and CDR2 SQIVND (reference sequence). The CDR3 region has the DNA TGTGCCAGTAGAACAGGGGCCGGGGAGCTGTTTTTT. The encoded protein is CASRTGAGELFF.

The chain carries TRBV21-1 and TRBJ1-6; the D segment call TRBD1 is taken from the table without a DNA check. TRBV21-1 is classified as a pseudogene. CDR3 length: 15 residues. DNA for the CDR3: TGTGCCAGCAGCAGGGGGACAGGGTCATTTTCACCCCTCCACTTT. Its protein product is CASSRGTGSFSPLHF.

The rearrangement uses TRBV27 and TRBJ2-7; possible D gene TRBD2, 5 bases. CDR1 and CDR2 (germline): MNHEY, SMNVEV (reference sequence). Trimming pared 5 bases from V and 0 bases from J, leaving 17 bases between. There are 16 residues in the CDR3. The DNA for the CDR3 is TGTGCCAGCAGTATAACACAAGACTATCTCTCCTACGAGCAGTACTTC. Translated: CASSITQDYLSYEQYF.

The V call is TRBV5-1, the J call TRBJ2-3; TRBD1 agrees at 10 bases. Germline loops: CDR1 SGHRS, CDR2 YFSETQ. The length of the CDR3 is 16 residues. After removal of 4 bases from V and 5 bases from J, the junction contained 10 bases not matched to a gene. The CDR3 reads CASSLRQGAMKDTQYF. The CDR3 nucleotides read TGCGCCAGCAGCCTTCGACAGGGGGCGATGAAAGATACGCAGTATTTT. The full variable domain, its missing parts supplied by reference TRBV5-1 and TRBJ2-3, is KAGVTQTPRYLIKTRGQQVTLSCSPISGHRSVSWYQQTPGQGLQFLFEYFSETQRNKGNFPGRFSGRQFSNSRSEMNVSTLELGDSALYLCASSLRQGAMKDTQYFGPGTRLTVL.

This clone showed up just a few times. The chain is built from TRBV12-3 or TRBV12-4 and TRBJ1-2, with 7 bases identical to TRBD1. Germline trimming cut 4 bases from V and 6 bases from J; bases unmatched to any gene: 5. This CDR3 is 13 amino acids long. CDR3 nucleotides: TGTGCCAGCAGTTCTGGACAGGCGGATGGCTACACCTTC. The encoded protein is CASSSGQADGYTF.

The genes are TRBV4-3 and TRBJ1-1; D gene ambiguous. CDR1 and CDR2 (germline): LGHNA, YSLEER. V was clipped by 0 bases and J by 0 bases, with 2 bases between them. The CDR3 length is 13 residues. The chain's CDR3 is CASSQDMNTEAFF. The CDR3 coding sequence is TGCGCCAGCAGCCAAGATATGAACACTGAAGCTTTCTTT.

This sequence joins TRBV28 and TRBJ1-1, with D maybe TRBD1 (6 bases). V was pared by 4 bases and J by 4 bases, with 19 bases between. Germline loops: CDR1 MDHEN, CDR2 SYDVKM. The CDR3 extends over 16 amino acids. The CDR3 protein is CASSWSRGGRLTEAFF. In nucleotides, the CDR3 is TGTGCCAGCAGTTGGTCCAGGGGCGGTCGGCTCACTGAAGCTTTCTTT.

This clone appeared a few times. The chain couples TRBV27 to TRBJ1-6, with D perhaps matching TRBD1 (5 bases). Germline lookup yields CDR1 MNHEY and CDR2 SMNVEV (reference sequence). Deletions cut 3 bases from V and 6 bases from J, with 12 bases between. The CDR3 covers 15 residues. The CDR3 here is CASSFLARGNSPLHF. The DNA of the CDR3 is TGTGCCAGCAGTTTCCTGGCTAGGGGTAATTCACCCCTCCACTTT.

The chain is built from TRBV19 and TRBJ1-2, with a weak D call TRBD1 (5 bases). The CDR3 is 13 residues long. Looked up from germline, CDR1 is LNHDA and CDR2 is SQIVND (reference sequence). The V end lost 5 bases, the J end lost 2 bases, and 9 bases lay between the germline ends. The CDR3 nucleotides read TGTGCCAGTAGTGCAGGGCTAAACTATGGCTACACCTTC. Translated, it gives CASSAGLNYGYTF.

The CDR3 here is CASSSRTSGGGYNEQFF. The CDR3 nucleotides are TGTGCCAGCAGCTCCAGGACTAGCGGGGGGGGTTACAATGAGCAGTTCTTC. This sequence joins TRBV7-2 and TRBJ2-1; 15 bases map to TRBD2. Germline V gene lookup returns CDR1 SGHTA and CDR2 FQGNSA. This CDR3 has 17 residues. With 4 bases clipped from V and 4 bases from J, the junction kept 5 bases outside the gene matches. Full variable domain (rest looked up from reference TRBV7-2 and TRBJ2-1): GAGVSQSPSNKVTEKGKDVELRCDPISGHTALYWYRQSLGQGLEFLIYFQGNSAPDKSGLPSDRFSAERTGGSVSTLTIQRTQQEDSAVYLCASSSRTSGGGYNEQFFGPGTRLTVL.

The gene calls are TRBV28 and TRBJ1-3; D remains ambiguous. The germline CDR1 and CDR2 sequences are MDHEN and SYDVKM. V was trimmed by 5 bases and J by 0 bases, leaving 5 bases between them. CDR3 length: 13 amino acids. CDR3: CASSVSSGNTIYF. The CDR3 bases are TGTGCCAGCAGTGTTAGCTCTGGAAACACCATATATTTT.

The V gene is TRBV7-9, the J gene TRBJ1-2; tentatively, D is TRBD1 (5 bases). This CDR3 is 15 amino acids long. Germline V CDR1 and CDR2: SEHNR, FQNEAQ (reference sequence). The V and J ends lost 3 bases and 3 bases respectively, with 14 bases between them. CDR3 nucleotide sequence: TGTGCCAGCAGCTTCACCGACAAGGGGCACTATGGCTACACCTTC. This encodes CASSFTDKGHYGYTF.

This chain joins TRBV19 and TRBJ2-3, with D possibly matching TRBD1 (5 bases). Trimming removed 1 base from V and 4 bases from J, with 9 bases in between. The length of the CDR3 is 14 residues. Germline lookup yields CDR1 LNHDA and CDR2 SQIVND (reference sequence). CDR3 bases: TGTGCCAGTAGTATAGTTCCAGGGCCAGATACGCAGTATTTT. Its protein product is CASSIVPGPDTQYF.

The chain is built from TRBV7-2 and TRBJ1-5, with D tentatively TRBD1 (5 bases). The CDR3 spans 18 residues. Germline assignment: CDR1 SGHTA and CDR2 FQGNSA. The V gene lost 6 bases and the J gene lost 0 bases, with 21 bases spanning the gap. The CDR3: CASSPRSGTDYSNQPQHF. The DNA for the CDR3 is TGTGCCAGCAGTCCACGCTCCGGGACGGACTATAGCAATCAGCCCCAGCATTTT. The variable domain in full, completed from reference TRBV7-2 and TRBJ1-5, reads GAGVSQSPSNKVTEKGKDVELRCDPISGHTALYWYRQSLGQGLEFLIYFQGNSAPDKSGLPSDRFSAERTGGSVSTLTIQRTQQEDSAVYLCASSPRSGTDYSNQPQHFGDGTRLSIL.

The rearrangement joins TRBV5-1 to TRBJ2-7, with 8 bases identical to TRBD2. The V segment lost 3 bases and the J segment 2 bases; nucleotides outside the gene matches: 1. The CDR3 consists of 13 residues. The germline V gene encodes CDR1 SGHRS and CDR2 YFSETQ. CDR3 in amino acids: CASSSAGAYEQYF. CDR3 sequence (DNA): TGCGCCAGCAGCTCAGCGGGGGCCTACGAGCAGTACTTC.

The genes are TRBV27 and TRBJ1-1, with TRBD1 as a possible D gene (6 bases). With 6 bases removed from V and 4 bases from J, the gap between germline ends came to 12 bases. Germline values: CDR1 MNHEY, CDR2 SMNVEV (reference sequence). There are 13 residues in the CDR3. CDR3 in DNA: TGTGCCAGCAGCCCCGAAGGGGGCACTGAAGCTTTCTTT. Its translation: CASSPEGGTEAFF.

The chain employs TRBV9 and TRBJ1-3; the D is unclear. V was trimmed by 0 bases and J by 1 base, leaving 8 bases between them. The CDR3 consists of 15 residues. Germline V lookup: CDR1 SGDLS, CDR2 YYNGEE. In nucleotides, the CDR3 is TGTGCCAGCAGCGTAGCCCAGGATTCTGGAAACACCATATATTTT. This codes for CASSVAQDSGNTIYF.

V and J are TRBV18 and TRBJ2-2; 8 bases line up with TRBD2. CDR3 size: 16 residues. The V gene's germline CDR1 is KGHSH and CDR2 LQKENI. The junction had 7 bases not matched to a gene; V was cut back by 4 bases and J by 3 bases. This chain's CDR3 is CASSLRAGADTGELFF. DNA of the CDR3: TGTGCCAGCTCACTGAGAGCGGGGGCGGACACCGGGGAGCTGTTTTTT.

A few counts support this clone. V and J are TRBV29-1 and TRBJ2-7; 7 bases match TRBD2. V was clipped by 3 bases and J by 3 bases; unmatched bases: 5. There are 13 residues in the CDR3. From germline, CDR1 is SQVTM and CDR2 ANQGSEA. Here the CDR3 DNA reads TGCAGCGTTGATCGAGGGGAGGGCTACGAGCAGTACTTC. This translates into CSVDRGEGYEQYF.

A single count supports this clone. The gene calls are TRBV6-5 and TRBJ2-7, with 7 bases that match TRBD1. The CDR3 sequence is 16 residues long. The J segment lost 4 bases and the V segment lost 0 bases, leaving 9 bases of the junction unmatched. Germline CDR1 MNHEY, CDR2 SVGAGI. In DNA form, the CDR3 reads TGTGCCAGCAGTTACTCCAGACAGGGCCCAAGGTACGAGCAGTACTTC. Its protein is CASSYSRQGPRYEQYF.

This chain links TRBV19 with TRBJ2-1; the match to TRBD2 covers 12 bases. The CDR3 is 15 amino acids. The junction had 10 bases not matched to a gene; V was cut back by 7 bases and J by 9 bases. The germline gives CDR1 LNHDA, CDR2 SQIVND (reference sequence). CDR3 DNA sequence: TGTGCCAGTACCAGCTGGACTAGCGGGACTCTTGAGCAGTTCTTC. Its translation is CASTSWTSGTLEQFF.

This clone was seen once. The chain recombines TRBV10-2 with TRBJ1-3, with D possibly matching TRBD1 (6 bases). CDR3 length: 14 amino acids. Trimming stripped 7 bases from V and 6 bases from J, with 16 bases between. Germline lookup yields CDR1 WSHSY and CDR2 SAAADI. The CDR3 sequence: CASTPGRGENTIYF. In nucleotides, the CDR3 is TGCGCCAGCACCCCCGGCAGGGGAGAAAACACCATATATTTT.

This clone was detected once. The J gene is TRBJ2-1, the V gene TRBV5-1; perhaps TRBD1 as D (6 bases). This CDR3 contains 14 residues. Trimming left V 0 bases short and J 3 bases short, with 7 bases between. CDR1 SGHRS and CDR2 YFSETQ come from the germline V gene. This CDR3 reads CASSLEGHYNEQFF. The CDR3 nucleotides read TGCGCCAGCAGCTTGGAGGGACACTACAATGAGCAGTTCTTC.

This chain uses TRBV9 with TRBJ1-5, with D perhaps TRBD1 (6 bases). Germline V CDR1 and CDR2: SGDLS, YYNGEE. CDR3 length: 15 residues. V lost 7 bases, J lost 6 bases, and 20 bases lay in between. The DNA for the CDR3 is TGTGCCAGCTCCCGTCAGGGGCGAGTAGGTCAGCCCCAGCATTTT. It codes for CASSRQGRVGQPQHF.

The J gene is TRBJ1-3, the V gene TRBV5-1; D possibly corresponds to TRBD1 (5 bases). CDR1 is SGHRS, CDR2 YFSETQ, per germline. The V end lost 4 bases, the J end lost 4 bases, and 12 bases lay between the germline ends. CDR3 length: 14 amino acids. For the CDR3, the DNA is TGCGCCAGCAGCGAGGGGCGGGGAGGAAACACCATATATTTT. This gives the protein CASSEGRGGNTIYF.

CDR3 sequence: CASSPRSSGREGSYNEQFF. CDR3 nucleotides: TGTGCCAGCAGCCCCCGGTCTAGCGGGAGGGAAGGATCCTACAATGAGCAGTTCTTC. The chain recombines TRBV7-7 with TRBJ2-1, with TRBD2 matching over 12 bases. The CDR3 is made up of 19 amino acids. V was pared by 5 bases and J by 1 base, with 12 bases of the junction left unmatched. Germline CDR1 SSHAT, CDR2 FNYEAQ (reference sequence).

The sample holds a few counts of this clone. This chain connects TRBV13 to TRBJ1-6, with 8 bases that match TRBD1. J lost 10 bases, V lost 5 bases, and 13 bases had no gene match. The CDR3 extends over 16 amino acids. Per germline, CDR1 PRHDT and CDR2 FYEKMQ (reference sequence). In nucleotides, the CDR3 is TGTGCCAGCAGCCTCTACTCAGGGGGCGGCATATCACCCCTCCACTTT. Its protein product is CASSLYSGGGISPLHF.

The V gene is TRBV2, the J gene TRBJ1-5; TRBD1 matches at 10 bases. The germline CDR1 and CDR2 sequences are SNHLY and FYNNEI. With V trimmed by 5 bases and J by 5 bases, 3 bases remained unmatched. This CDR3 is built from 14 residues. In DNA form, the CDR3 reads TGTGCCAGCAGTACGACAGGGGGCTATCAGCCCCAGCATTTT. Amino acid sequence: CASSTTGGYQPQHF.